What follows is one T cell receptor beta chain and its context. Its antigen remains unknown. Some clones are missing from TCRdb's copy, which holds only in-frame ones; the method was immunoSEQ multiplex PCR. The sample includes some 65,000 clones, over 85% seen only once; the top ten take roughly 4.4%. This specimen belongs to a study of cytomegalovirus exposure and HLA in healthy donors. Study information: A later analysis reported the approximately 120 validation repertoires used the same platform as the roughly 700 first-cohort repertoires.

Points from the study as a whole: Rare sequences made up most TCRs, while some public TCRs were found in many donors. Through in vitro validation, a few CMV-associated chains were shown to be specific for CMV antigens. TCR clusters originating in the first cohort tended to co-occur in the approximately 130 validation repertoires, according to a later analysis.

The V and J ends lost 0 bases and 5 bases respectively, with 13 bases between them. Looked up from germline, CDR1 is LGHNA and CDR2 is YSLEER. The CDR3 is made up of 16 amino acids. The receptor was isolated from a man aged 18 to 30 in good health and CMV-seropositive. Input material: PBMCs. V gene TRBV4-3 combines with J gene TRBJ1-4; no clear D gene. This CDR3 reads CASSQDPGSGNEKLFF. The DNA of the CDR3 is TGCGCCAGCAGCCAAGATCCGGGATCGGGCAATGAAAAACTGTTTTTT.